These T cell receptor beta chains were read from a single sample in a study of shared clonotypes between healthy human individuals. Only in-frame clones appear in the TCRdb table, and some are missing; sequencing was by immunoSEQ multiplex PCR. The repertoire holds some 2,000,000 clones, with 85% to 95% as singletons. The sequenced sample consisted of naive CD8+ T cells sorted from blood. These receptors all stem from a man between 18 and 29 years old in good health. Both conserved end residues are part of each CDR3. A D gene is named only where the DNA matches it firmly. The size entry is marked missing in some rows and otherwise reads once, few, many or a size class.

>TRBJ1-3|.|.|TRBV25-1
CASSDAGYGTIYF
TGTGCCAGCAGTGATGCGGGCTACGGCACCATATATTTT
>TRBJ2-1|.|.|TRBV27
CASSLWGAASYNEQFF
TGTGCCAGCAGTTTATGGGGGGCAGCATCCTACAATGAGCAGTTCTTC
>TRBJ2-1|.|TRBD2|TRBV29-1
CSVEGSGGSSYNEQFF
TGCAGCGTTGAAGGTAGCGGGGGGAGCTCCTACAATGAGCAGTTCTTC
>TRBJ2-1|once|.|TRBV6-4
CASSDRGGTYNEQFF
TGTGCCAGCAGTGACAGGGGCGGGACCTACAATGAGCAGTTCTTC
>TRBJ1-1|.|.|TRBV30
CAWSLQGTEAFF
TGTGCCTGGAGTCTACAGGGTACTGAAGCTTTCTTT
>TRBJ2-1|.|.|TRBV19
CASSMGWPYNEQFF
TGTGCCAGTAGTATGGGCTGGCCTTACAATGAGCAGTTCTTC
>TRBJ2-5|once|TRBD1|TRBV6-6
CASSYSQDRGQETQYF
TGTGCCAGCAGTTACTCCCAAGACAGGGGGCAAGAGACCCAGTACTTC
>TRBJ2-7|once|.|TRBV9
CASSSTGANYEQYF
TGTGCCAGCAGTTCGACAGGCGCCAACTACGAGCAGTACTTC
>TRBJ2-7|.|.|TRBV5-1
CASSLEGGPYEQYF
TGCGCCAGCAGCTTGGAAGGGGGACCCTACGAGCAGTACTTC
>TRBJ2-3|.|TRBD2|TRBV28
CASSPLERGGRYGTDTQYF
TGTGCCAGCAGTCCGCTTGAGCGGGGGGGCCGATACGGCACAGATACGCAGTATTTT
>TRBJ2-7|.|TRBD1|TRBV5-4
CASSLDRSSYEQYF
TGTGCCAGCAGCCTGGACAGGTCGTCCTACGAGCAGTACTTC
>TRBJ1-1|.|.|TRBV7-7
CASSRGPNTEAFF
TGTGCTAGCAGTCGTGGCCCGAACACTGAAGCTTTCTTT
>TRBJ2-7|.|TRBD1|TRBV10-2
CASKKDRGRNYEQYF
TGCGCCAGCAAAAAGGACAGGGGCCGAAACTACGAGCAGTACTTC
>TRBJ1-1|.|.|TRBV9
CASSPAGVMNTEAFF
TGTGCCAGCAGCCCGGCCGGGGTGATGAACACTGAAGCTTTCTTT
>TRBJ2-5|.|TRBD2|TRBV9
CASTPSGGGRGETQYF
TGTGCCAGCACCCCGAGTGGCGGGGGGAGGGGAGAGACCCAGTACTTC
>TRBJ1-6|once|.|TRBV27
CASRPTGANSPLHF
TGTGCCAGCAGACCGACAGGAGCTAATTCACCCCTCCACTTT
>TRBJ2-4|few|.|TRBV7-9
CASSKDSDRAKNIQYF
TGTGCCAGCAGCAAAGACAGTGATCGAGCCAAAAACATTCAGTACTTC
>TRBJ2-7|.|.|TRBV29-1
CSVAAQADEQYF
TGCAGCGTGGCGGCGCAGGCAGACGAGCAGTACTTC
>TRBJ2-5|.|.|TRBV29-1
CSVEDPWQGETQYF
TGCAGCGTTGAAGACCCCTGGCAGGGGGAGACCCAGTACTTC
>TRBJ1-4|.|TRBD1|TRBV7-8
CASSFWDRYAGHEKLFF
TGTGCCAGCAGCTTTTGGGACAGATATGCTGGCCATGAAAAACTGTTTTTT
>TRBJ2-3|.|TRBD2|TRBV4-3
CASSQDGGASPDTQYF
TGCGCCAGCAGCCAAGACGGGGGGGCGTCTCCAGATACGCAGTATTTT
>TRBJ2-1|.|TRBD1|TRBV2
CASEDRGLQNEQFF
TGTGCCAGCGAGGACAGGGGGCTTCAAAATGAGCAGTTCTTC
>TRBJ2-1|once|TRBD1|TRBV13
CASSYTGTGGIDNEQFF
TGTGCCAGCAGCTATACCGGGACAGGGGGCATCGACAATGAGCAGTTCTTC
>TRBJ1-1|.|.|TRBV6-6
CASSPSSMEAFF
TGTGCCAGCAGTCCCTCCTCTATGGAAGCTTTCTTT
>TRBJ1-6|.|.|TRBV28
CASSLDSLVNSPLHF
TGTGCCAGCAGTTTAGACAGTTTAGTAAATTCACCCCTCCACTTT
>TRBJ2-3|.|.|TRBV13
CASSPLVGSDTQYF
TGTGCCAGCAGCCCCCTAGTGGGATCGGATACGCAGTATTTT
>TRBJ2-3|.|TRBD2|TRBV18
CASSRTSVGTDTQYF
TGTGCCAGCTCACGGACTAGCGTGGGCACAGATACGCAGTATTTT
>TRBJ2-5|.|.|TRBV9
CASSVGDTETQYF
TGTGCCAGCAGCGTAGGGGATACGGAGACCCAGTACTTC
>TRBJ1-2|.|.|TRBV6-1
CASSLPGGVNYGYTF
TGTGCCAGCAGCCTACCGGGGGGGGTAAACTATGGCTACACCTTC
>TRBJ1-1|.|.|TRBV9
CASSVVSGAEAFF
TGTGCCAGCAGCGTAGTCTCTGGCGCTGAAGCTTTCTTT
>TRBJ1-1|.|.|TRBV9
CASSVGVGTEAFF
TGTGCCAGCAGCGTGGGGGTGGGCACTGAAGCTTTCTTT
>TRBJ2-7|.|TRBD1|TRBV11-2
CASSLDTGTGYEQYF
TGTGCCAGCAGCTTAGACACCGGGACAGGGTACGAGCAGTACTTC
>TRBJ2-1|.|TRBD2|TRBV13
CAIPSGSSYNEQFF
TGTGCCATACCAAGCGGGAGTTCCTACAATGAGCAGTTCTTC
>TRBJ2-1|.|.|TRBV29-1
CSVEALVPVNEQFF
TGCAGCGTTGAAGCTTTGGTTCCGGTCAATGAGCAGTTCTTC
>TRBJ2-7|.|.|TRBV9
CASSVGSGFSYEQYF
TGTGCCAGCAGCGTAGGTTCGGGTTTCTCCTACGAGCAGTACTTC
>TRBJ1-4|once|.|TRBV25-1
CASSEAGRLTNEKLFF
TGTGCCAGCAGTGAGGCGGGGCGGTTAACTAATGAAAAACTGTTTTTT
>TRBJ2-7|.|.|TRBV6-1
CASSVGGYEQYF
TGTGCCAGCAGTGTTGGGGGCTACGAGCAGTACTTC
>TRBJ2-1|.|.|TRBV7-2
CASSFSGGGMGEQFF
TGTGCCAGCAGCTTTAGCGGTGGAGGGATGGGTGAGCAGTTCTTC
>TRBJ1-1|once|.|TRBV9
CASSVAPSGLNTGAFF
TGTGCCAGCAGCGTAGCCCCGTCGGGCCTGAACACTGGAGCTTTCTTT